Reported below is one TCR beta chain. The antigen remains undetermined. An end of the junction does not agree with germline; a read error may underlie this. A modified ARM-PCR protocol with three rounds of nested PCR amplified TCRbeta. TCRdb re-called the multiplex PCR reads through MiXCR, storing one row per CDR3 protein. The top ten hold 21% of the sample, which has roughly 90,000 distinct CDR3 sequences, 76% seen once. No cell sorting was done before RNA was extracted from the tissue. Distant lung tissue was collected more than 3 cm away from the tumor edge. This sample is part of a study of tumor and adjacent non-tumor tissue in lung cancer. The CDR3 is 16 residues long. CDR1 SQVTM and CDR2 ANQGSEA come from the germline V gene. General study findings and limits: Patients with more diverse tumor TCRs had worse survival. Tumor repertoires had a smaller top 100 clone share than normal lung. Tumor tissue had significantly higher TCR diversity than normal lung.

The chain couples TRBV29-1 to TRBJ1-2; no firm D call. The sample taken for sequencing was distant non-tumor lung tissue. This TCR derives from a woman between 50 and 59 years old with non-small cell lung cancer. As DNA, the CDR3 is TGCAGCGCCCGAGACGGGGTACCCACCTCTAACTATGGCTTCACCTTC. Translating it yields CSARDGVPTSNYGFTF.